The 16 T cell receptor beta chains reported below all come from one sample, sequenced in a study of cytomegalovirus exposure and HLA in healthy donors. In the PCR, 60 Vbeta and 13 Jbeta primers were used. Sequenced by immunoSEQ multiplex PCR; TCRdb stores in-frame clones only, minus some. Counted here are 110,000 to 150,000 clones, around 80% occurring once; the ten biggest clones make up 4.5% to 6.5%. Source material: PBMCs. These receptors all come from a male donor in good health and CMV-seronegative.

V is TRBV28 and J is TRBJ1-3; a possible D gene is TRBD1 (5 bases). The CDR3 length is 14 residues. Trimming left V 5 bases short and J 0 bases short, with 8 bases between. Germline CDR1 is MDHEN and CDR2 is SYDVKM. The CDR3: CASSTTASGNTIYF. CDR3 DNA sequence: TGTGCCAGCAGTACGACAGCCTCTGGAAACACCATATATTTT.

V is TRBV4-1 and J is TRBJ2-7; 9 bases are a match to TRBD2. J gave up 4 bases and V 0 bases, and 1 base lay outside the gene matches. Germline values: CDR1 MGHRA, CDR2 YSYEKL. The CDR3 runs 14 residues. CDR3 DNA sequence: TGCGCCAGCAGCCAAGAAACTAGCGGGTACGAGCAGTACTTC. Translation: CASSQETSGYEQYF.

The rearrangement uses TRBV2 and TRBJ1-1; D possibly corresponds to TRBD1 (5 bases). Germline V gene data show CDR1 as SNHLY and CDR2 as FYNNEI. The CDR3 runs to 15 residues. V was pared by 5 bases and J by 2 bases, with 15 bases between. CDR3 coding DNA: TGTGCCAGCAGTCGGCAGGGTTGGGGAAACACTGAAGCTTTCTTT. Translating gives CASSRQGWGNTEAFF.

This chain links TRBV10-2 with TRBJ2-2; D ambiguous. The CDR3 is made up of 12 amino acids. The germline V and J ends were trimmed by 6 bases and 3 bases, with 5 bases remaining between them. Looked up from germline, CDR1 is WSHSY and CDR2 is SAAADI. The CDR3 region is CASSVHTGELFF. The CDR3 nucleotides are TGCGCCAGCAGCGTTCACACCGGGGAGCTGTTTTTT.

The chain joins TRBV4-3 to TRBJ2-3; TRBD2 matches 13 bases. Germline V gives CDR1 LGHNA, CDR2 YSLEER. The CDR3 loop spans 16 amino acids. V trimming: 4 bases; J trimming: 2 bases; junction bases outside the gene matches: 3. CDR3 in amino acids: CASSRGTSGVTDTQYF. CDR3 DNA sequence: TGCGCCAGCAGCCGAGGGACTAGCGGGGTCACAGATACGCAGTATTTT.

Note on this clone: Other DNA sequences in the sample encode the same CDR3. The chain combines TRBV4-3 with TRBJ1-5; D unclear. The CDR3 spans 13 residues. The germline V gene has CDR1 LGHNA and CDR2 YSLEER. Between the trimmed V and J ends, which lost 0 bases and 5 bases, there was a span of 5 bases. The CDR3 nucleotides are TGCGCCAGCAGCCAAGACACGGATCAGCCCCAGCATTTT. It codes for CASSQDTDQPQHF.

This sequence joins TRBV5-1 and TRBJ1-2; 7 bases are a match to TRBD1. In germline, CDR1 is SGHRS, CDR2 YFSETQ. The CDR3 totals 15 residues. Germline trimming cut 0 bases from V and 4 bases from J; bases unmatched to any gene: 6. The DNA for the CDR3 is TGCGCCAGCAGCTTGGCACAGGGGATTAGCTATGGCTACACCTTC. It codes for CASSLAQGISYGYTF.

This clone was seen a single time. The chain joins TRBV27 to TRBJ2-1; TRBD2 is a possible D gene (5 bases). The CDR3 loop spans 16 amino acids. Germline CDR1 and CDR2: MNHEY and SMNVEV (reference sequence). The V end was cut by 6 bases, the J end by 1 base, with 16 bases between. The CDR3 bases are TGTGCCAGCAGCGACGTACTAGGAGGTTCCTACAATGAGCAGTTCTTC. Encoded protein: CASSDVLGGSYNEQFF.

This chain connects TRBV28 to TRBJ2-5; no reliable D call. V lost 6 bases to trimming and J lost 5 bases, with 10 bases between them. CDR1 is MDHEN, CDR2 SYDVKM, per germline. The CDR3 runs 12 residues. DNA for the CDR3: TGTGCCAGCAGGCAAGCCGGTGAGACCCAGTACTTC. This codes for CASRQAGETQYF.

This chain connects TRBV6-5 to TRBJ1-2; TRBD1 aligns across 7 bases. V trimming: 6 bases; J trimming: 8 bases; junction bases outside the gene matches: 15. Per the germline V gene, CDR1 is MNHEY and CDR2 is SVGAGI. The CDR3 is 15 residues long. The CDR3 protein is CASSSYKTGIGGYTF. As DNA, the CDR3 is TGTGCCAGCAGCTCCTACAAGACAGGGATCGGGGGCTACACCTTC.

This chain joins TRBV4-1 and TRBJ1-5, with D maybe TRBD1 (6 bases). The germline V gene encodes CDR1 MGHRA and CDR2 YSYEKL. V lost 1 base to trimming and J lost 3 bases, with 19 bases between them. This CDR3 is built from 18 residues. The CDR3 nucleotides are TGCGCCAGCAGCCAAGGAGCCGCCAGGGGCAGAAACAATCAGCCCCAGCATTTT. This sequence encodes CASSQGAARGRNNQPQHF.

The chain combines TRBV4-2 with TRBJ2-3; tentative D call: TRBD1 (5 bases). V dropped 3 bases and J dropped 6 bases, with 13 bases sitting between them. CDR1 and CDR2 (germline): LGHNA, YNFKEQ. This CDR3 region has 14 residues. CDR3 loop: CASSQGSKGDTQYF. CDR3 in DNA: TGTGCCAGCAGCCAGGGAAGTAAGGGGGATACGCAGTATTTT.

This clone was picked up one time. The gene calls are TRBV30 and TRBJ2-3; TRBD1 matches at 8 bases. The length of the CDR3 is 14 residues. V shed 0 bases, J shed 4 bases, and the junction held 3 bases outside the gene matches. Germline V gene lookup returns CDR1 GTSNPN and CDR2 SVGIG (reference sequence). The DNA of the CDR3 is TGTGCCTGGAGTGTAAGGGGACAGGCAGATACGCAGTATTTT. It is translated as CAWSVRGQADTQYF.

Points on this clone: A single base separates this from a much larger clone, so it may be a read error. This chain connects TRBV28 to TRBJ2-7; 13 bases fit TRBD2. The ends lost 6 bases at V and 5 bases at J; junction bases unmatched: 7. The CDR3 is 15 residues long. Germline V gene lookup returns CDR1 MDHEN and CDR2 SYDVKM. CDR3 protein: CASSPTSGGAHEQYF. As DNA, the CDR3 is TGTGCCAGCAGCCCCACTAGCGGGGGGGCCCACGAGCAGTACTTC. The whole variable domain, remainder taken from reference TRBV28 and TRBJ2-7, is DVKVTQSSRYLVKRTGEKVFLECVQDMDHENMFWYRQDPGLGLRLIYFSYDVKMKEKGDIPEGYSVSREKKERFSLILESASTNQTSMYLCASSPTSGGAHEQYFGPGTRLTVT.

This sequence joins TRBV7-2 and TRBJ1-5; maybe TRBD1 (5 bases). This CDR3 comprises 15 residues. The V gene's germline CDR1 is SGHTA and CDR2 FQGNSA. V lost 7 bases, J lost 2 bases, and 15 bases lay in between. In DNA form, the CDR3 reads TGTGCCAGCACCCCCGGGGGGGTAGGCAATCAGCCCCAGCATTTT. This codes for CASTPGGVGNQPQHF.

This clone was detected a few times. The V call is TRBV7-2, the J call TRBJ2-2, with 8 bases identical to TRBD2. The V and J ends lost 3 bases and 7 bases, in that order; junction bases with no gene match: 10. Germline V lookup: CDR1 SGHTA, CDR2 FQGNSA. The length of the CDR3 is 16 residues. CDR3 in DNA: TGTGCCAGCAGCTTGCGACCAGCGGGGGCGGGCGGGGAGCTGTTTTTT. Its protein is CASSLRPAGAGGELFF.